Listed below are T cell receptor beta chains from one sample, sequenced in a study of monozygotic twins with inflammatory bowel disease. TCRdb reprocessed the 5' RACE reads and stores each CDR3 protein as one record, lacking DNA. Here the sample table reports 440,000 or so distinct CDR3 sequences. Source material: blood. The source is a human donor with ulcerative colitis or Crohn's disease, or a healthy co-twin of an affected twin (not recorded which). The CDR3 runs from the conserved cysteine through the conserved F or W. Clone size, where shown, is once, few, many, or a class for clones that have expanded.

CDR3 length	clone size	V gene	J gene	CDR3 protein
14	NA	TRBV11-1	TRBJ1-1	CASSKKGEGTEAFF
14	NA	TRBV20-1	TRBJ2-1	CSARNSGSLNEQFF
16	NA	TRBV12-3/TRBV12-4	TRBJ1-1	CASSPLGVKGTTEAFF
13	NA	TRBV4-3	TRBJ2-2	CASSPVDTGELFF
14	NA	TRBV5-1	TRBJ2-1	CASSLSVEDNEQFF
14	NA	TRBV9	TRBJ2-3	CASSVGGRVNTQYF
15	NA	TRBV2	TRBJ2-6	CATQGWVRGANVLTF
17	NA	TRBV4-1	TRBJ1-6	CASSLGQVNERWSPLHF
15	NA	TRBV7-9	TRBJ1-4	CASSLQQGTNEKLFF
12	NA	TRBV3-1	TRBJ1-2	CASSQSEASYTF
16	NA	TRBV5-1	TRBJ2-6	CASSLDRGTGANVLTF
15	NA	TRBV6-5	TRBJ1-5	CASSYSYGFNQPQHF
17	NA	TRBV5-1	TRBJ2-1	CASSPRPGTGKTDEQFF
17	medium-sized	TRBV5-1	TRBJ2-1	CASSPIPRTGLGNEQFF
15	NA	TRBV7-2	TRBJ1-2	CASSLEGRGLNGYTF
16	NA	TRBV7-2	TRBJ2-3	CASSLNPGGWADTQYF
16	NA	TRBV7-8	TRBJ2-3	CASSLKIAGGADTQYF
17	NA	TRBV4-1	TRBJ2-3	CASSQGVVPQGTDTQYF
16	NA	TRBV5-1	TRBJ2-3	CASPWRAGRNTDTQYF
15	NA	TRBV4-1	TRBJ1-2	CASSQDWQGDYGYTF
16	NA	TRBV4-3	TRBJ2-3	CASSPAWGSGTDTQYF
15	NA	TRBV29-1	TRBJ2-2	CSVRSSGTKAGELFF
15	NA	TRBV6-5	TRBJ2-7	CASSYSNTRPYEQYF
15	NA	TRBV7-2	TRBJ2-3	CASSLGGRAYDTQYF
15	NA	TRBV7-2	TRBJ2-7	CASSLEPGAGYEQYF